What follows are 19 T cell receptor beta chains derived from one specimen sequenced in a study of CD8+ T cells in alopecia areata. Following extraction, RNA underwent reverse transcription to cDNA, which served as the sequencing template. TCRdb keeps only in-frame clones here, not all; method: immunoSEQ multiplex PCR. The sample includes some 120,000 clones, 40% to 55% of them seen just once. The sample was NKG2D-low CD8+ T cells sorted from blood. Receptors originate from a human donor with alopecia areata.

This clone occurred a few times. The chain employs TRBV28 and TRBJ2-1; no firm D call. CDR1 is MDHEN, CDR2 SYDVKM, per germline. The CDR3 covers 15 residues. Trimming took 6 bases from V and 7 from J, leaving 19 bases between them. For the CDR3, the DNA is TGTGCCAGCAGCACAGACACTACACCTCGGAATGAGCAGTTCTTC. This translates into CASSTDTTPRNEQFF.

This clone has more than one count but fewer than ten. The gene calls are TRBV30 and TRBJ2-7, with a possible D match to TRBD2 (5 bases). The V end lost 2 bases, the J end lost 3 bases, and 17 bases lay between the germline ends. Germline values: CDR1 GTSNPN, CDR2 SVGIG (reference sequence). The CDR3 covers 15 residues. The CDR3 DNA is TGTGCCTGGAGTCCCTTCGACGGAGGAGTCTACGAGCAGTACTTC. Its protein is CAWSPFDGGVYEQYF. The variable domain in full, completed from reference TRBV30 and TRBJ2-7, reads SQTIHQWPATLVQPVGSPLSLECTVEGTSNPNLYWYRQAAGRGLQLLFYSVGIGQISSEVPQNLSASRPQDRQFILSSKKLLLSDSGFYLCAWSPFDGGVYEQYFGPGTRLTVT.

This clone was picked up a small number of times. The chain couples TRBV29-1 to TRBJ2-7; 7 bases align to TRBD2. CDR1 SQVTM and CDR2 ANQGSEA come from the germline V gene. This CDR3 is 10 amino acids long. J gave up 7 bases and V 7 bases, and 4 bases lay outside the gene matches. The CDR3 DNA sequence: TGCAGCGGCCTCGGGGGGGAGCAGTACTTC. It is translated as CSGLGGEQYF.

V is TRBV23-1 and J is TRBJ2-7; D call uncertain. TRBV23-1 has ORF status, its function being uncertain. With 0 bases removed from V and 1 base from J, the gap between germline ends came to 7 bases. The CDR3 totals 14 residues. Written as DNA, the CDR3 is TGCGCCAGCAGTCAATCGAGGTTTTCCTACGAGCAGTACTTC. It yields the protein CASSQSRFSYEQYF.

The V and J genes are TRBV7-9 and TRBJ2-7, with D tentatively TRBD2 (6 bases). The CDR3 is 14 residues long. Trimming cost V 5 bases and J 1 base, with 12 bases left between them. Germline V gene data show CDR1 as SEHNR and CDR2 as FQNEAQ (reference sequence). The CDR3 coding sequence is TGTGCCAGCAGCCCGGGACTTGGATCCTACGAGCAGTACTTC. Translating gives CASSPGLGSYEQYF.

The V call is TRBV9, the J call TRBJ1-2, with TRBD1 matching 8 bases. Germline V lookup: CDR1 SGDLS, CDR2 YYNGEE. CDR3 size: 14 residues. V was pared by 3 bases and J by 3 bases, with 4 bases of the junction left unmatched. Written as DNA, the CDR3 is TGTGCCAGCAGCGCGGACAGGGTCGACTATGGCTACACCTTC. It specifies CASSADRVDYGYTF. Variable domain in full (rest from reference TRBV9 and TRBJ1-2): DSGVTQTPKHLITATGQRVTLRCSPRSGDLSVYWYQQSLDQGLQFLIQYYNGEERAKGNILERFSAQQFPDLHSELNLSSLELGDSALYFCASSADRVDYGYTFGSGTRLTVV.

This clone was recorded once. The CDR3 sequence is CASSPQGSYEQYF. CDR3 in DNA: TGCGCCAGCAGTCCTCAGGGAAGCTACGAGCAGTACTTC. The chain has TRBV4-1 and TRBJ2-7; possible D gene TRBD1, 5 bases. Germline V gene data show CDR1 as MGHRA and CDR2 as YSYEKL. Trimming stripped 6 bases from V and 3 bases from J, with 12 bases between. This CDR3 spans 13 amino acids.

The rearrangement links TRBV30 to TRBJ2-7; D gene unclear. This CDR3 has 13 residues. The V and J ends lost 2 bases and 6 bases respectively, with 14 bases between them. Looked up from germline, CDR1 is GTSNPN and CDR2 is SVGIG (reference sequence). The CDR3 here is CAWSFGTPGEQYF. The CDR3 nucleotides are TGTGCCTGGAGTTTTGGCACCCCTGGCGAGCAGTACTTC.

The rearrangement links TRBV27 to TRBJ2-7, with TRBD1 matching over 8 bases. CDR1 MNHEY and CDR2 SMNVEV come from the germline V gene (reference sequence). Trimming took 6 bases from V and 7 from J; bases not matched to a gene: 8. The CDR3 loop spans 13 amino acids. CDR3 coding DNA: TGTGCCAGCAGCTTGGGACAGGCGTTGGAGCAGTACTTC. It is translated as CASSLGQALEQYF.

The chain recombines TRBV5-1 with TRBJ2-7, with 10 bases aligning to TRBD2. Germline CDR1 SGHRS, CDR2 YFSETQ. Trimming took 3 bases from V and 6 from J; bases not matched to a gene: 6. The CDR3 consists of 14 residues. The CDR3 region is CASSWTSGAAEQYF. Written as DNA, the CDR3 is TGCGCCAGCAGCTGGACTAGCGGTGCCGCCGAGCAGTACTTC.

This sequence joins TRBV28 and TRBJ1-2; 7 nucleotides agree with TRBD1. The J segment lost 2 bases and the V segment lost 5 bases, leaving 8 bases of the junction unmatched. Germline CDR1 and CDR2: MDHEN and SYDVKM. The CDR3 has 15 residues. CDR3 in amino acids: CASSPSTGINYGYTF. The DNA of the CDR3 is TGTGCCAGCAGTCCCTCGACAGGGATCAACTATGGCTACACCTTC.

The rearrangement uses TRBV27 and TRBJ2-1; a possible D gene is TRBD2 (6 bases). V lost 5 bases and J lost 7, with 18 bases in between. The CDR3 extends over 15 amino acids. Looked up from germline, CDR1 is MNHEY and CDR2 is SMNVEV (reference sequence). CDR3 in amino acids: CASSPQNGGWNEQFF. CDR3 DNA sequence: TGTGCCAGCAGTCCACAGAACGGGGGTTGGAATGAGCAGTTCTTC.

The gene calls are TRBV7-8 and TRBJ2-3, with D uncertain. The V end lost 0 bases, the J end lost 1 base, and 2 bases lay between the germline ends. In germline, CDR1 is SGHVS, CDR2 FQNEAQ. CDR3 length: 13 amino acids. This chain's CDR3 is CASSLARTDTQYF. The CDR3, as DNA: TGTGCCAGCAGCTTAGCACGCACAGATACGCAGTATTTT.

This chain joins TRBV27 and TRBJ2-7; D call uncertain. There are 12 residues in the CDR3. Germline values: CDR1 MNHEY, CDR2 SMNVEV (reference sequence). Trimming shortened V by 6 bases and J by 3 bases, and 9 bases separated the two germline ends. CDR3 sequence reads: CASSATGYEQYF. The CDR3 region has the DNA TGTGCCAGCAGCGCTACGGGCTACGAGCAGTACTTC.

CDR3 protein: CASSQDKLWTQYF. In DNA, the CDR3 is TGCGCCAGCAGCCAAGATAAGCTCTGGACGCAGTATTTT. The V gene is TRBV4-1, the J gene TRBJ2-3; no reliable D call. V lost 0 bases, J lost 9 bases, and 10 bases lay in between. Per germline, CDR1 MGHRA and CDR2 YSYEKL. CDR3 size: 13 residues.

The V gene is TRBV20-1, the J gene TRBJ2-5; no clear D gene. The CDR3 is made up of 11 amino acids. Germline V gene lookup returns CDR1 DFQATT and CDR2 SNEGSKA (reference sequence). The V end was cut by 4 bases, the J end by 10 bases, with 13 bases between. CDR3 region: CSAISPFDQYF. The CDR3 DNA is TGCAGTGCTATAAGTCCATTTGACCAGTACTTC.

The chain uses TRBV5-1 and TRBJ1-1, with D uncertain. The V and J ends lost 0 bases and 7 bases respectively, with 7 bases between them. Germline assignment: CDR1 SGHRS and CDR2 YFSETQ. The CDR3 is 12 residues long. The CDR3 DNA follows: TGCGCCAGCAGCTTGGTGGGCAGTGAAGCTTTCTTT. Translating gives CASSLVGSEAFF.

Only a few counts were recorded for this clone. The chain joins TRBV28 to TRBJ2-7; D not certain. V shed 6 bases and J shed 3 bases, with 15 bases lying between them. This CDR3 region has 14 residues. CDR1 and CDR2 (germline): MDHEN, SYDVKM. CDR3 in DNA: TGTGCCAGCAGCCTTCTGGCGGCTAGCTACGAGCAGTACTTC. Translation gives CASSLLAASYEQYF.

This chain links TRBV5-1 with TRBJ1-1; possible D gene TRBD1, 5 bases. V dropped 0 bases and J dropped 0 bases, with 12 bases sitting between them. The V gene's germline CDR1 is SGHRS and CDR2 YFSETQ. The CDR3 loop spans 16 amino acids. In DNA form, the CDR3 reads TGCGCCAGCAGCTTGGCCGGCGGGACGCTGAACACTGAAGCTTTCTTT. It translates to CASSLAGGTLNTEAFF.